These T cell receptor beta chains were read from a single sample in a study of T cells in localized non-small cell lung cancer. The method was immunoSEQ multiplex PCR; TCRdb's version includes in-frame clones alone and lacks a portion of them. The sample consists of tens of thousands of clones, around nine tenths of them appearing once. Sample: peripheral blood, taken before any cancer treatment. These receptors all stem from a female donor over 55 with stage I squamous cell lung carcinoma. CDR3s include the opening cysteine and the closing phenylalanine or tryptophan. A D gene is named only where the DNA matches it firmly. Clone size is stated in some rows and not others, as once, few, many or a class when expanded.

clone size,D gene,J gene,V gene,CDR3 DNA,CDR3 protein
once,NA,TRBJ1-2,TRBV5-1,TGCGCCAGCAGCGGGGACAATAACTATGGCTACACCTTC,CASSGDNNYGYTF
NA,NA,TRBJ1-2,TRBV19,TGTGCCACTATGGGGTTCGACTATGGCTACACCTTC,CATMGFDYGYTF
once,NA,TRBJ1-5,TRBV30,TGTGCCTGGAGCCGCGGCCGGATGGAACAGCCCCAGCATTTT,CAWSRGRMEQPQHF
NA,NA,TRBJ2-3,TRBV10-2,TGCGCCAGCAGTGTAAACAGGCTGACCTCGGATACGCAGTATTTT,CASSVNRLTSDTQYF
NA,NA,TRBJ2-2,TRBV9,TGTGCCAGCAGCCCTGGGGTGAACACCGGGGAGCTGTTTTTT,CASSPGVNTGELFF
NA,NA,TRBJ2-2,TRBV11-1,TGTGCCAGCAGCCCGTCTGGGAGCTTTGGAACCGGGGAGCTGTTTTTT,CASSPSGSFGTGELFF
NA,NA,TRBJ2-1,TRBV7-3,TGTGCCAGCAGCCAACGCTCCTACAATGAGCAGTTCTTC,CASSQRSYNEQFF
NA,TRBD2,TRBJ2-1,TRBV4-3,TGCGCCAGCAGCCAAGGGGGACTAGCGGGGGCGTTCTTC,CASSQGGLAGAFF
NA,NA,TRBJ2-1,TRBV5-4,TGTGCCAGCAGCTTGGTAACTAGCAGGGACAATGAGCAGTTCTTC,CASSLVTSRDNEQFF
NA,NA,TRBJ1-2,TRBV15,TGTGCCACCAGCAGAGATCCAGGGGTCAACTATGGCTACACCTTC,CATSRDPGVNYGYTF
NA,NA,TRBJ1-2,TRBV6-5,TGTGCCAGCAGTGACAGTCTCAGGGACGGCTACACCTTC,CASSDSLRDGYTF
NA,NA,TRBJ1-1,TRBV5-4,TGTGCCAGCAGCTTGGCCGCACCGAACACTGAAGCTTTCTTT,CASSLAAPNTEAFF
NA,NA,TRBJ2-7,TRBV6-1,TGTGCCAGCAGTGAAAGGGATGGCTCCTACGAGCAGTACTTC,CASSERDGSYEQYF
NA,NA,TRBJ2-5,TRBV7-2,TGTGCCAGCAGCGCGGGACTCCCGTACCAAGAGACCCAGTACTTC,CASSAGLPYQETQYF
once,NA,TRBJ2-7,TRBV7-2,TGTGCCAGCAGCTCCGGTCGTGGGCAGTACTTC,CASSSGRGQYF
NA,TRBD1,TRBJ2-1,TRBV19,TGTGCCAGGGCGGGACAGGGGGTTTCGCGGGAGGAGACCAATGAGCAGTTCTTC,CARAGQGVSREETNEQFF
few,NA,TRBJ2-7,TRBV7-2,TGTGCCAGCAGCTTAGGGGATCCCTGGGACGAGCAGTACTTC,CASSLGDPWDEQYF
NA,NA,TRBJ2-2,TRBV6-6,TGTGCCAGCGCGAACACCGGGGAGCTGTTTTTT,CASANTGELFF
NA,TRBD1,TRBJ1-1,TRBV10-3,TGTGCCGCCCGTCCAGGGGGCGATAAGGAAGCTTTCTTT,CAARPGGDKEAFF
NA,TRBD1,TRBJ1-1,TRBV30,TGTGCCTGGAGTCAGGACAGGGAGAGTTGGACTGAAGCTTTCTTT,CAWSQDRESWTEAFF
once,NA,TRBJ2-6,TRBV11-2,TGTGCCAGCAGCTTGGCTGGGGCCAACGTCCTGACTTTC,CASSLAGANVLTF
NA,NA,TRBJ2-7,TRBV7-8,TGTGCCAGCAGCTTAGGGCTAAGGGTCTACGAGCAGTACTTC,CASSLGLRVYEQYF
NA,NA,TRBJ2-7,TRBV30,TGTGCCTGGAGTGGGTCCGGCCAGCAGTACTTC,CAWSGSGQQYF
once,NA,TRBJ2-6,TRBV9,TGTGCCAGCAGCCCCCAGCTGGTCCCTGGGGCCAACGTCCTGACTTTC,CASSPQLVPGANVLTF
medium-sized,NA,TRBJ1-5,TRBV18,TGTGCCAGCTCACCGGGGGACCTTGGGGGGAGCAATCAGCCCCAGCATTTT,CASSPGDLGGSNQPQHF
once,TRBD2,TRBJ2-1,TRBV7-2,TGTGCCAGCAGCTTAGGGGTGGTGGCGGGAGGTGACTACAATGAGCAGTTCTTC,CASSLGVVAGGDYNEQFF
NA,NA,TRBJ2-1,TRBV28,TGTGCCAGCAGTTTTGTATCACCAATTTCCAATGAGCAGTTCTTC,CASSFVSPISNEQFF
NA,NA,TRBJ2-1,TRBV7-3,TGTGCCAGCAGCTCGTCCGAGCACAATGAGCAGTTCTTC,CASSSSEHNEQFF
NA,NA,TRBJ1-6,TRBV9,TGTGCCAGCAGCGTCGGAGGGGACCCCTATAATTCACCCCTCCACTTT,CASSVGGDPYNSPLHF
NA,NA,TRBJ2-7,TRBV29-1,TGCAGCGTTGACGGCAGGGATTTGGACGAGCAGTACTTC,CSVDGRDLDEQYF
NA,TRBD2,TRBJ2-5,TRBV2,TGTGCCAGCAGCACTAGCGGGAGTCTTGAGACCCAGTACTTC,CASSTSGSLETQYF
NA,TRBD1,TRBJ1-4,TRBV5-1,TGCGCCAGCAGCATGACAGGGACGAGGGGTAATGAAAAACTGTTTTTT,CASSMTGTRGNEKLFF
NA,NA,TRBJ2-2,TRBV18,TGTGCCAGCTCACCACCGCCACTACCGACAAACACCGGGGAGCTGTTTTTT,CASSPPPLPTNTGELFF
NA,TRBD1,TRBJ1-2,TRBV13,TGTGCCAGCAGCTCGAGGACAGGATATTTCTATGGCTACACCTTC,CASSSRTGYFYGYTF
NA,NA,TRBJ1-5,TRBV19,TGTGCCAGTAGTACGAAACAGGGAAACCAGCCCCAGCATTTT,CASSTKQGNQPQHF
NA,NA,TRBJ2-2,TRBV15,TGTGCCACCAGCAGGGAGAGGAACACCGGGGAGCTGTTTTTT,CATSRERNTGELFF
NA,TRBD2,TRBJ2-2,TRBV7-9,TGTGCCAGCAGTTACCGAGCGGGAGCCAGCACCGGGGAGCTGTTTTTT,CASSYRAGASTGELFF
NA,TRBD2,TRBJ2-3,TRBV7-3,TGTGCCAGCAGCCTCTCTAGCGGGACAGATACGCAGTATTTT,CASSLSSGTDTQYF
NA,TRBD2,TRBJ2-1,TRBV11-3,TGTGCCAGCAGCTTAGGGACTAGCGGGGTTTACAATGAGCAGTTCTTC,CASSLGTSGVYNEQFF
NA,NA,TRBJ2-7,TRBV5-1,TGCGCCAGCAGCCCGGGAATGACAGTCTCCGAGCAGTACTTC,CASSPGMTVSEQYF
NA,NA,TRBJ1-3,TRBV18,TGTGCCAGCTCACCGACAGACTCTGGAAACACCATATATTTT,CASSPTDSGNTIYF
NA,NA,TRBJ1-2,TRBV7-6,TGTGCCAGCAGCTTAGGGGCCCGGGTGGGAGGCTATGGCTACACCTTC,CASSLGARVGGYGYTF
NA,NA,TRBJ2-1,TRBV5-4,TGTGCCAGCAGCCTGGGGACTTCTAGCTCCTACAATGAGCAGTTCTTC,CASSLGTSSSYNEQFF
NA,NA,TRBJ1-2,TRBV7-3,TGTGCCAGCAGCTTAACAGCGTCGTCGGGGGGACATGGCTACACCTTC,CASSLTASSGGHGYTF
few,NA,TRBJ2-3,TRBV15,TGTGCCACCAGCAGAGAAGGAGAAAGGCAGGTGGGCACAGATACGCAGTATTTT,CATSREGERQVGTDTQYF
NA,NA,TRBJ1-2,TRBV15,TGTGCCAGCAGCTGGACTCCCTCCGGTTCCGAGGTCTTC,CASSWTPSGSEVF